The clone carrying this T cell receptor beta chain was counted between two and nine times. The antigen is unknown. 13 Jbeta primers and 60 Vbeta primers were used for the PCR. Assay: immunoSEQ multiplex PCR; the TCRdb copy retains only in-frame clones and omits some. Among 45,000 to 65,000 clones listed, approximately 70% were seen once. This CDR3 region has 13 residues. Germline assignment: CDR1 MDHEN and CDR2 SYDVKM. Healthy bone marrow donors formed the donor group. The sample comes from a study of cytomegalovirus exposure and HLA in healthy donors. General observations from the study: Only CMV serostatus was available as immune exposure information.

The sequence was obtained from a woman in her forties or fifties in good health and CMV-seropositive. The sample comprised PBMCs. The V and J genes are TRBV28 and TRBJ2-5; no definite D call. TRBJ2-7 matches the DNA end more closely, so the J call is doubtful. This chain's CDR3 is CASRGLGPYEQYF. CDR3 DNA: TGTGCCAGCAGAGGTCTAGGCCCCTACGAGCAGTACTTC.